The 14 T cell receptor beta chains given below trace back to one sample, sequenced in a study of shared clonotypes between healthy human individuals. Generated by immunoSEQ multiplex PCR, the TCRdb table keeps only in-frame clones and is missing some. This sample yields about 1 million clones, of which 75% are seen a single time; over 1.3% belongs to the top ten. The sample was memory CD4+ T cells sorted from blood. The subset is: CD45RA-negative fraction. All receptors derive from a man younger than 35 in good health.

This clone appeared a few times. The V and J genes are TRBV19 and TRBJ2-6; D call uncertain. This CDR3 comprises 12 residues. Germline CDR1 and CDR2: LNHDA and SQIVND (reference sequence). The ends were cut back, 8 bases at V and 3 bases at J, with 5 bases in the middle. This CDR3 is CASRGGANVLTF. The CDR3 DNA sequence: TGTGCCAGTCGTGGTGGGGCCAACGTCCTGACTTTC.

CDR3 nucleotides: TGTGCCAGCAGCTTATTTCCAGGGAGGGTCACTGAAGCTTTCTTT. Translating gives CASSLFPGRVTEAFF. The J gene is TRBJ1-1, the V gene TRBV7-2, with D possibly being TRBD1 (5 bases). Trimming took off 2 bases at V and 4 bases at J, with 14 bases between the two ends. Per germline, CDR1 SGHTA and CDR2 FQGNSA. This CDR3 region has 15 residues.

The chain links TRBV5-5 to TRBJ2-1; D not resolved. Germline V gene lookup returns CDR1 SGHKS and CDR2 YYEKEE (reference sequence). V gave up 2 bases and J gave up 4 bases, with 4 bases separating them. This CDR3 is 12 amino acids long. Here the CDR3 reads CASSLVYNEQFF. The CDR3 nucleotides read TGTGCCAGCAGCTTAGTGTACAATGAGCAGTTCTTC.

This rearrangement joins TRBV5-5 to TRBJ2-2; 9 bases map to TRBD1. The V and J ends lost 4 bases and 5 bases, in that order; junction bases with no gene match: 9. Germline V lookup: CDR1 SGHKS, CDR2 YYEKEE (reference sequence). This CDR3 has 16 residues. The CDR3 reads CASSQPGTGKTGELFF. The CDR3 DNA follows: TGTGCCAGCAGCCAGCCCGGGACAGGGAAGACCGGGGAGCTGTTTTTT.

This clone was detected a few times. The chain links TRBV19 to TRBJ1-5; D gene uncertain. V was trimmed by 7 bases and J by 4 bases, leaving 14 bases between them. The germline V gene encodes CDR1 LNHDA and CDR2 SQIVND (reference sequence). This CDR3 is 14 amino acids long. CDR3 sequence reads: CASNLNERNQPQHF. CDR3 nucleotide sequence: TGTGCCAGTAATCTAAACGAGAGAAATCAGCCCCAGCATTTT.

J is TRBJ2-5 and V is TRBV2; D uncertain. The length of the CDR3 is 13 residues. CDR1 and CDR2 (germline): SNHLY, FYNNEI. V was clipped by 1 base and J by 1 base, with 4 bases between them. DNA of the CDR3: TGTGCCAGCAGTGAAGTCAGCCAAGAGACCCAGTACTTC. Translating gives CASSEVSQETQYF. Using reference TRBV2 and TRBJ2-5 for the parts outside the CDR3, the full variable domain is EPEVTQTPSHQVTQMGQEVILRCVPISNHLYFYWYRQILGQKVEFLVSFYNNEISEKSEIFDDQFSVERPDGSNFTLKIRSTKLEDSAMYFCASSEVSQETQYFGPGTRLLVL.

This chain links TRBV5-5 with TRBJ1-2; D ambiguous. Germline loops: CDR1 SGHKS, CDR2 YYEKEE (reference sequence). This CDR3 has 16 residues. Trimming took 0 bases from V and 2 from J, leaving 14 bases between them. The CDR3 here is CASSLASRSTNYGYTF. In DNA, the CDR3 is TGTGCCAGCAGCTTGGCGTCCAGGAGTACCAACTATGGCTACACCTTC.

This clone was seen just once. The CDR3 coding sequence is TGTGCCAGCCACTTAACCGGGACTGGTGGCTACGAGCAGTACTTC. This codes for CASHLTGTGGYEQYF. The V and J genes are TRBV5-6 and TRBJ2-7; possible D gene TRBD2, 6 bases. The CDR3 has 15 residues. The V end was cut by 7 bases, the J end by 3 bases, with 20 bases between. CDR1 and CDR2 (germline): SGHDT, YYEEEE. Complete variable domain (other parts from reference TRBV5-6 and TRBJ2-7): DAGVTQSPTHLIKTRGQQVTLRCSPKSGHDTVSWYQQALGQGPQFIFQYYEEEERQRGNFPDRFSGHQFPNYSSELNVNALLLGDSALYLCASHLTGTGGYEQYFGPGTRLTVT.

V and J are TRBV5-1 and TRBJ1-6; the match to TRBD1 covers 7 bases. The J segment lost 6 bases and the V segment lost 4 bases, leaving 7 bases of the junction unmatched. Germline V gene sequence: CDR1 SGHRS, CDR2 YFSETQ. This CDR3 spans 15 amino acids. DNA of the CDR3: TGCGCCAGCAGCCCTACAGGGGTTCTTAATTCACCCCTCCACTTT. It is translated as CASSPTGVLNSPLHF.

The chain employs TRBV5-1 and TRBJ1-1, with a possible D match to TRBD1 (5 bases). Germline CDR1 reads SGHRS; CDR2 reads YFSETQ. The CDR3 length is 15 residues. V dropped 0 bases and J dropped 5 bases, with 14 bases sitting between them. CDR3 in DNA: TGCGCCAGCAGCTTGGCGGCAGGGACCGGGACTGAAGCTTTCTTT. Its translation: CASSLAAGTGTEAFF.

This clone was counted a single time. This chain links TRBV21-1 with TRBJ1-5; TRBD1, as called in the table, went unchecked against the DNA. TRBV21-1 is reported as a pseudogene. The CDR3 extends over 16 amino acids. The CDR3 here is CASSKRQTPGNQPQHF. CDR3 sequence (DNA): TGTGCCAGCAGCAAGCGACAGACCCCAGGCAATCAGCCCCAGCATTTT.

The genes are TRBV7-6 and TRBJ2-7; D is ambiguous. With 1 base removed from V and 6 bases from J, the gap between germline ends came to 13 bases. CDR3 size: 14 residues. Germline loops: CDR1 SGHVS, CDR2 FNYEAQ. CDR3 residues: CASSLVPGVAEQYF. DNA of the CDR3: TGTGCCAGCAGCTTAGTTCCAGGAGTAGCCGAGCAGTACTTC.

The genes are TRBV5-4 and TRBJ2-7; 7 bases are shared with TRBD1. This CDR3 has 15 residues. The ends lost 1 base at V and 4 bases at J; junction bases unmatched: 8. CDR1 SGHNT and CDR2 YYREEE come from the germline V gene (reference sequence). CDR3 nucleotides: TGTGCCAGCAGCTTGCCCGGGACAGTCACTTACGAGCAGTACTTC. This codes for CASSLPGTVTYEQYF. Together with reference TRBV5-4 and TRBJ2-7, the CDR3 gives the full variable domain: ETGVTQSPTHLIKTRGQQVTLRCSSQSGHNTVSWYQQALGQGPQFIFQYYREEENGRGNFPPRFSGLQFPNYSSELNVNALELDDSALYLCASSLPGTVTYEQYFGPGTRLTVT.

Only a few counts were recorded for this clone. The CDR3 DNA reads TGTGCCAGCAGGTTGGAGAACACCGGGGAGCTGTTTTTT. Protein product: CASRLENTGELFF. The V gene is TRBV11-1, the J gene TRBJ2-2; the D is unclear. The CDR3 is 13 residues long. From germline, CDR1 is SGHAT and CDR2 FQDESV (reference sequence). V gave up 6 bases and J gave up 1 base, with 6 bases separating them.